This passage covers 5 T cell receptor beta chains from one sample sequenced in a study of blood T cell repertoires in COVID-19. TCRdb's copy holds only in-frame clones and misses some; the assay was immunoSEQ multiplex PCR. The sample holds roughly 290,000 clones; 90% are singletons and the top ten take around 1.7%. The sample consisted of PBMCs or T cells enriched from blood (not recorded which). These receptors all come from a woman younger than 30 with acute COVID-19.

This chain uses TRBV3-1 (or the pseudogene TRBV3-2) with TRBJ2-3, with D possibly TRBD2 on 5 matching bases. V lost 5 bases and J lost 0, with 15 bases in between. Germline loops: CDR1 LGHDT, CDR2 YNNKEL (reference sequence). The CDR3 extends over 16 amino acids. The DNA of the CDR3 is TGTGCCAGCAGCGCACATATACAGCGGAGCACAGATACGCAGTATTTT. Translation: CASSAHIQRSTDTQYF.

The chain carries TRBV28 and TRBJ1-1; D is perhaps TRBD1 (6 bases). Trimming pared 6 bases from V and 1 base from J, leaving 12 bases between. The CDR3 runs to 14 residues. CDR1 and CDR2 (germline): MDHEN, SYDVKM. CDR3 loop: CASRWTEPNTEAFF. The CDR3 DNA sequence: TGTGCCAGCAGGTGGACAGAACCGAACACTGAAGCTTTCTTT.

This chain links TRBV27 with TRBJ2-1; D is uncertain. From germline, CDR1 is MNHEY and CDR2 SMNVEV (reference sequence). The ends were cut back, 0 bases at V and 0 bases at J, with 15 bases in the middle. This CDR3 is 18 amino acids long. For the CDR3, the DNA is TGTGCCAGCAGTTTATCCCCCCCACAAATTCTCTCCTACAATGAGCAGTTCTTC. Its translation is CASSLSPPQILSYNEQFF.

The chain uses TRBV5-4 and TRBJ1-2, with TRBD1 matching 7 bases. The trim removed 5 bases at V and 0 bases at J, leaving 4 bases unmatched. The CDR3 runs 14 residues. CDR1 is SGHNT, CDR2 YYREEE, per germline (reference sequence). CDR3 sequence (DNA): TGTGCCAGCAGTTCGGACAGGTCTAACTATGGCTACACCTTC. Translating it yields CASSSDRSNYGYTF.

The rearrangement joins TRBV19 to TRBJ2-7, with TRBD2 matching over 10 bases. The CDR3 sequence is 18 residues long. V gave up 5 bases and J gave up 0 bases; unmatched junction bases: 13. Germline CDR1 reads LNHDA; CDR2 reads SQIVND (reference sequence). The CDR3 nucleotides read TGTGCCAGTAGTTCCTTCGGGACTAGCGAGAAGAGCTCCTACGAGCAGTACTTC. Translated: CASSSFGTSEKSSYEQYF.